The following is a TCR beta chain sequence with its context. What it binds is unknown. The study recruited hyperthyroidism patients aged 18 to 65 who were newly diagnosed, under 2 months' duration. RNA transcripts served as template for amplifying TCR beta CDR3 sequences. RT-PCR with HTBI primers came first, then second-round multiplex PCR. A single record per CDR3 protein comes from TCRdb applying MiXCR to the multiplex PCR reads. The repertoire holds roughly 600,000 distinct CDR3 sequences, approximately 35% seen once, with roughly 4.5% in the top ten. This sample was taken from a study of Graves' ophthalmopathy and Graves' hyperthyroidism. General study results and limits: An 81.08% specificity and 87.88% sensitivity were achieved by a 13-signature model that separated ophthalmopathy from stable hyperthyroidism. Blood also contained most of the expanded thyroid clonotypes above 0.001 frequency.

This CDR3 is built from 16 residues. Trimming at V came to 5 bases and at J to 6 bases, leaving 12 bases not matched to a gene. CDR1 and CDR2 (germline): SEHNR, FQNEAQ (reference sequence). Sequencing was performed on peripheral blood or thyroid tissue (not recorded which). This chain joins TRBV7-9 and TRBJ2-1; 8 nucleotides match TRBD1. The origin of this receptor is an adult man with Graves' hyperthyroidism. CDR3 nucleotides: TGTGCCAGCAGCCCCAGCCCCGGGACAGGCCTCAATGAGCAGTTCTTC. Its protein product is CASSPSPGTGLNEQFF.